This T cell receptor beta chain originates from a study of blood T cell repertoires in COVID-19 (dated by TCRdb to between 2020 and 2021). About the study as a whole: Samples from collaborators originated in the United States, Italy and Spain and spanned both the acute and convalescent phases of COVID-19. The prospective study material was composed of cDNA or gDNA derived from T cells, B-cell-depleted T cells, or PBMCs. Deeply sampled blood TCRbeta repertoires from subjects exposed to, actively infected with, or recovered from COVID-19 were included in the dataset. The repertoires were released in a freely available public database intended as a resource for research on the immune response to SARS-CoV-2. The samples were drawn from two sources: the first 160 participants of the ongoing ImmuneRACE study, and 1,000 to 1,500 subjects contributed by 6 global collaborators. Sample metadata almost always included a de-identified subject ID, COVID-19 status, age in years and sex. Where HLA class I and class II types were available, the types were taken from metadata supplied by the sample provider, not from assay-based typing. Overall study results and their limits: How much clinical and demographic metadata was included differed by source and by participant, and the metadata was provided uncurated.

With regard to this clone: It has no known antigen specificity. The sample holds no much larger clone one base away, and base qualities are not on file.

From a lookup of the germline V gene, CDR1 and CDR2 are KGHSH and LQKENI. CDR3 length: 12 amino acids, cysteine to phenylalanine. CDR3 DNA is the only sequence kept; it has 36 bases, read in frame from the first base. V is clipped by 6 bases and J by 5 bases, and the sequence between their germline boundaries is 10 bases long. Collaborating institutions collected whole blood in K2EDTA tubes following their own protocols. For TCRbeta analysis, collaborators shipped samples in one of three forms: frozen whole blood, isolated PBMCs, or DNA extracted from either of those sample types. The immunoSEQ Assay, a bias-controlled multiplex PCR, was used to amplify TCRbeta CDR3 regions from genomic DNA. The authors processed their data as follows. The number of nucleated cells in each sample was estimated from the amplification of reference gene primers within the assay. To quantify the absolute abundance of each unique TCRbeta CDR3 rearrangement, sequence reads were collapsed and filtered. For each sample, productive Simpson clonality was calculated as the square root of Simpson's diversity index across productive rearrangements. The source is immuneACCESS, and TCRdb retained only in-frame sequences with V and J called. Part of the clones is not carried over; for the studies checked, unresolved V genes explain less than half of this, and the remainder is unexplained. From that table come the V and J calls and clone size; the DNA was used to work out D and trimming. The sample table lists tens of thousands of clones, about nine tenths of them with a count of one. Over 2.5% of the sample is held by the ten biggest clonotypes.

Recombination linked TRBV18 to TRBJ1-2, and possibly TRBD1, on 6 matching bases. The sequence derives from a human donor in a cohort sampled during active COVID-19. Material: peripheral blood. The nucleotide sequence reads TGTGCCAGCTCTGTGGACAGTTATGGCTACACCTTC. Translated, it reads CASSVDSYGYTF.